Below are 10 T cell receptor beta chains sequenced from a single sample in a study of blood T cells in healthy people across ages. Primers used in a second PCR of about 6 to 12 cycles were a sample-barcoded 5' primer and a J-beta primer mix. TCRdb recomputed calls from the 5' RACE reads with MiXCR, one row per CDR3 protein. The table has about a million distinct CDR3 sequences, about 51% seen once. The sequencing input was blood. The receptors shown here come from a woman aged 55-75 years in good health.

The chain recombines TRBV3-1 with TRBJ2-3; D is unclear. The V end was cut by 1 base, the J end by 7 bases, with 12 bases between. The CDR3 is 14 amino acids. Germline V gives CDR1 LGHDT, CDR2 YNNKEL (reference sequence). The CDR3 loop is CASSQGQGQYTQYF. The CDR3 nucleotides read TGTGCCAGCAGCCAAGGGCAAGGGCAATATACGCAGTATTTT.

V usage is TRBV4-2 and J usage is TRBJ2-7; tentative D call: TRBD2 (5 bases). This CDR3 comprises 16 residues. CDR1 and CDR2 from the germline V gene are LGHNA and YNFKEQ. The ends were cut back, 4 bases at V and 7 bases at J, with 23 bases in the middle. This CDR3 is CASSRRAEDIYNEQYF. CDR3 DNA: TGTGCCAGCAGCCGGCGAGCGGAGGATATCTACAATGAGCAGTACTTC.

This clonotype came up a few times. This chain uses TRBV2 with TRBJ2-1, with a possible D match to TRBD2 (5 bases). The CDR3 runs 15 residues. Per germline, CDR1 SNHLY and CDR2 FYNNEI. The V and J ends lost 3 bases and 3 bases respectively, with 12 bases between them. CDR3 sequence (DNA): TGTGCCAGCAGTGATCGACTAATAGACTACAATGAGCAGTTCTTC. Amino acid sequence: CASSDRLIDYNEQFF.

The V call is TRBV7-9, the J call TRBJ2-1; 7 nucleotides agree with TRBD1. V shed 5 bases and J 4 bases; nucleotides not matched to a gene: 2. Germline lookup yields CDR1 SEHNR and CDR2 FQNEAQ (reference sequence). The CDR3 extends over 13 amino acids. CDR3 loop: CASSGGQYNEQFF. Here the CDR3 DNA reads TGTGCCAGCAGCGGGGGACAGTACAATGAGCAGTTCTTC.

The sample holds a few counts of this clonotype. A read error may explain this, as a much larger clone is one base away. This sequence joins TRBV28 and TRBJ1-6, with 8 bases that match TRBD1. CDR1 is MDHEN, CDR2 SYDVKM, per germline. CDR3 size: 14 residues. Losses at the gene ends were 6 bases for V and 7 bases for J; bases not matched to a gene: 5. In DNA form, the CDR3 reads TGTGCCAGCAGCTTACACAGGGGGAATTCACCCCTCCACTTT. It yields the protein CASSLHRGNSPLHF.

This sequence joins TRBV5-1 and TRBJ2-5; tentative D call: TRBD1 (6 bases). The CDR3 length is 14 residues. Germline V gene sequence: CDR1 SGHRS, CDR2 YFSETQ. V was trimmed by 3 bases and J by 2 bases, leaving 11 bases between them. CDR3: CASSSRTDQETQYF. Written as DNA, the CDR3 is TGCGCCAGCAGCTCCCGGACAGATCAAGAGACCCAGTACTTC.

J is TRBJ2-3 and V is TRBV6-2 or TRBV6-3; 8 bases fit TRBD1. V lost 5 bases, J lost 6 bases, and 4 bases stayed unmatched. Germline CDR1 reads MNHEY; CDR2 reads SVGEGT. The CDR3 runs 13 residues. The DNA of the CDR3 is TGTGCCAGCAGTCCAACAGGGGGGGATACGCAGTATTTT. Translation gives CASSPTGGDTQYF.

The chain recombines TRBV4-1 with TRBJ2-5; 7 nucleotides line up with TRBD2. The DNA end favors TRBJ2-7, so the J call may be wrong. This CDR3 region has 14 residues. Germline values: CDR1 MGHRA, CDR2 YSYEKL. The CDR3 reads CASSPIIRGSEQYF. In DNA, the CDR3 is TGCGCCAGCAGCCCAATCATCCGCGGGAGCGAGCAGTACTTC.

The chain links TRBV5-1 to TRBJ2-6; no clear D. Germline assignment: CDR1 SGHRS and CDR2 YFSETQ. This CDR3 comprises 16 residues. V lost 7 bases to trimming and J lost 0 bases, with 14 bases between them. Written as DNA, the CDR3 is TGCGCCAGCGGCCGGCCTGAGAGCTCTGGGGCCAACGTCCTGACTTTC. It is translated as CASGRPESSGANVLTF.

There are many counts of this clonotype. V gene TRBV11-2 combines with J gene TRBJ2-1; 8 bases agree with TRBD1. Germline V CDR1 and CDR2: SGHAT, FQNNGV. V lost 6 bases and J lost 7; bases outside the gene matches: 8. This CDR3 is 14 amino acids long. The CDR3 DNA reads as TGTGCCAGCAGACCGAACAGGGGGAGGAATGAGCAGTTCTTC. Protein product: CASRPNRGRNEQFF. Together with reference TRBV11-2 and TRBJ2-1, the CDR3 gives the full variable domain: EAGVAQSPRYKIIEKRQSVAFWCNPISGHATLYWYQQILGQGPKLLIQFQNNGVVDDSQLPKDRFSAERLKGVDSTLKIQPAKLEDSAVYLCASRPNRGRNEQFFGPGTRLTVL.